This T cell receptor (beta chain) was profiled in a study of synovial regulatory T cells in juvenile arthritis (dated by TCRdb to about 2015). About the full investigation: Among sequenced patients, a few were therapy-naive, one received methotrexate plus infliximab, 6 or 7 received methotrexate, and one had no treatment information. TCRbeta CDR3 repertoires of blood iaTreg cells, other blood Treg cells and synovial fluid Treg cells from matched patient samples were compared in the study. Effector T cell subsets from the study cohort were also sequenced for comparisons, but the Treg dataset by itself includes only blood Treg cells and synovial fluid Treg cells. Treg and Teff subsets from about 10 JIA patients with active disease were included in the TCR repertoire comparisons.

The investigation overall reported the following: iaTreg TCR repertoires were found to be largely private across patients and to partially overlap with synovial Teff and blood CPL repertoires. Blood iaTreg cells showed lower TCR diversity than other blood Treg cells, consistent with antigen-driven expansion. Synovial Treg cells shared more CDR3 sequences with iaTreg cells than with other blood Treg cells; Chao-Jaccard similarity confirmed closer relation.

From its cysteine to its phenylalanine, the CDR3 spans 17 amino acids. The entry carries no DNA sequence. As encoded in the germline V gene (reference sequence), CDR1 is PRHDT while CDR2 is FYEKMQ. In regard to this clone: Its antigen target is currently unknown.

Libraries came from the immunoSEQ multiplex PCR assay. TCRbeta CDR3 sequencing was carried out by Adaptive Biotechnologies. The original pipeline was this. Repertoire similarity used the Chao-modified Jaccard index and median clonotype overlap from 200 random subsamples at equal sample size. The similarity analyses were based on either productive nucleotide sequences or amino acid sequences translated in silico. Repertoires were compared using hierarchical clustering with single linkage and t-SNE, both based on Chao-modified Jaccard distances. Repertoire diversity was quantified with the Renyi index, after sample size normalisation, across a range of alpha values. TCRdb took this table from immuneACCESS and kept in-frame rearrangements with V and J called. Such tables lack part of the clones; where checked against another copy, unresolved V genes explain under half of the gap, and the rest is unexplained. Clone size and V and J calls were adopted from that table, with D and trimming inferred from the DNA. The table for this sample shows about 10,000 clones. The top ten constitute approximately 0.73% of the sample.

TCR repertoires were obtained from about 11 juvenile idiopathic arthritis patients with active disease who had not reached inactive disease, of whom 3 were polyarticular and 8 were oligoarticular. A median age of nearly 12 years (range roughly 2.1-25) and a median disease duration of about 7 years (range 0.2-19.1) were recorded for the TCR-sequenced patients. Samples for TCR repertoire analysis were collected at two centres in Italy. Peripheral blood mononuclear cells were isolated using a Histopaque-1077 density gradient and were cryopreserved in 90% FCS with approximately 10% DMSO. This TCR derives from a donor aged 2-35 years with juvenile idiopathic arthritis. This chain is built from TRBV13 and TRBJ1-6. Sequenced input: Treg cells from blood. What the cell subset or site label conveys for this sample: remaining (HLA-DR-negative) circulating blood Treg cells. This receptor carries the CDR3 CASSLFSMEGYNSPLHF.